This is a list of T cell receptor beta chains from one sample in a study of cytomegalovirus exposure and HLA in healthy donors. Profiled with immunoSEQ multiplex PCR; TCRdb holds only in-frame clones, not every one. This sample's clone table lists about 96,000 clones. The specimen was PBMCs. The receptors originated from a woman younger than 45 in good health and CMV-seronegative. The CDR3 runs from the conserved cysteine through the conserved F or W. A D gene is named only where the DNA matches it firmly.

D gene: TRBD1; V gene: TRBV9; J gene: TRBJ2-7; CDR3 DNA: TGTGCCAGCAGCGCCGGACAGGGTGACGAGCAGTACTTC; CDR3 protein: CASSAGQGDEQYF
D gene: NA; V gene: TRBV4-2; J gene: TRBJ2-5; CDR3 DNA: TGTGCCAGCAGCCCCGGCCAAAACGGGGAAGTAGAGACCCAGTACTTC; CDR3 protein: CASSPGQNGEVETQYF
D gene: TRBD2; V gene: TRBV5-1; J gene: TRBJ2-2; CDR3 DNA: TGCGCCAGCAGGGGACAGGGACTAGCGGGATCCGGGGAGCTGTTTTTT; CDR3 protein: CASRGQGLAGSGELFF
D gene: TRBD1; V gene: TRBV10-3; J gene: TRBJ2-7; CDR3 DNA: TGTGCCATCAGTGACCGGGACAGGGGATACTACGAGCAGTACTTC; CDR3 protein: CAISDRDRGYYEQYF
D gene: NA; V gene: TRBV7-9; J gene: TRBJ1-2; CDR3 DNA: TGTGCCCTTGACGGGTCCGCGGGTGGCTACACCTTC; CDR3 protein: CALDGSAGGYTF
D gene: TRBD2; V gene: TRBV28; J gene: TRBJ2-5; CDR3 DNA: TGTGCCAGCAGTTTCGCGGGGGGACGAGAGACCCAGTACTTC; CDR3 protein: CASSFAGGRETQYF
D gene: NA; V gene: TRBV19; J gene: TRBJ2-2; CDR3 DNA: TGTGCCAGTAACGCAGCGAACACCGGGGAGCTGTTTTTT; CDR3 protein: CASNAANTGELFF
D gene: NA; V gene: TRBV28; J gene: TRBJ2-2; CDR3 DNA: TGTGCCAGCAGTTCGGGGTTCACCGGGGAGCTGTTTTTT; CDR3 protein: CASSSGFTGELFF
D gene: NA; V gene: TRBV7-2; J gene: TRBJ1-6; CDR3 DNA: TGTGCCAGCAGCTCCGAGCCCTTATCGCCCCTCCACTTT; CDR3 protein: CASSSEPLSPLHF
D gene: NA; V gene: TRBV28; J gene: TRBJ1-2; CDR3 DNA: TGTGCCAGCAGAACGACTGTTACGGACTCCTACACCTTC; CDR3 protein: CASRTTVTDSYTF
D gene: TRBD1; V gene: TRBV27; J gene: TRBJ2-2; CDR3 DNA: TGTGCCAGCAGTTGGGGACAGGGCGGTGGGGAGCTGTTTTTT; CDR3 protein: CASSWGQGGGELFF
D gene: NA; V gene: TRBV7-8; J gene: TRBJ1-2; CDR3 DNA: TGTGCCAGCAGCTCAAGTCTGGCCCGGACAGGCTACACCTTC; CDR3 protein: CASSSSLARTGYTF
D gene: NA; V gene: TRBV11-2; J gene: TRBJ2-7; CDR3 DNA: TGTGCCAGCAGCTCGGGTTTACGAGGGTACGAGCAGTACTTC; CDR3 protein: CASSSGLRGYEQYF
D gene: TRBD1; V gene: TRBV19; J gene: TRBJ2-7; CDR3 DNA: TGTGCCAGTAGCCTGGACAGGGACTACGAGCAGTACTTC; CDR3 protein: CASSLDRDYEQYF
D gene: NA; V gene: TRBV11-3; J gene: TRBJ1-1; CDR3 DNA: TGTGCCAGCAGCTTAGGGGGGACAAGTTCTGAAGCTTTCTTT; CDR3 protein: CASSLGGTSSEAFF
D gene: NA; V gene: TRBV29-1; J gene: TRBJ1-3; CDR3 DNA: TGCAGCGTTGCCCCGGCCGACAGAGCTGGAAACACCATATATTTT; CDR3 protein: CSVAPADRAGNTIYF
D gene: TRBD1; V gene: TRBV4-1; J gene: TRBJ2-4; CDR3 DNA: TGCGCCAGCAGCCAAGCTCAGACAGGGTTATACAAAAACATTCAGTACTTC; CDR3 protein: CASSQAQTGLYKNIQYF
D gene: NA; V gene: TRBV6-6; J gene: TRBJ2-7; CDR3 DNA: TGTGCCAGCAGTTACTCGTCTGACGAGCAGTACTTC; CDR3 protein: CASSYSSDEQYF
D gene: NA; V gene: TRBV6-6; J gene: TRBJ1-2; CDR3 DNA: TGTGCCAGCAGTTACGACGGGAATAACTATGGCTACACCTTC; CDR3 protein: CASSYDGNNYGYTF
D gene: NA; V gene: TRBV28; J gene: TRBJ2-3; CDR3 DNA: TGTGCCAGCAGTTCAGCGAGCACAGATACGCAGTATTTT; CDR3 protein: CASSSASTDTQYF
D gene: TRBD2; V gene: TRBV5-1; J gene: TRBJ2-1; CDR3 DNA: TGCGCCAGCAGCCCAATAGCGGGAGGGCCCCAGGGGAGTGAGCAGTTCTTC; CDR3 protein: CASSPIAGGPQGSEQFF
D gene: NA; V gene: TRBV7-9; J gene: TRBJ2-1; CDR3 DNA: TGTGCCAGCAGCTTAGTAGTCAATGAGCAGTTCTTC; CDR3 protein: CASSLVVNEQFF
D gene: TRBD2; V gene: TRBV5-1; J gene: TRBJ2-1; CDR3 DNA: TGCGCCAGCAGCTATTCGATAGGACTAGCGGGGGCTGAGCAGTTCTTC; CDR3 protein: CASSYSIGLAGAEQFF
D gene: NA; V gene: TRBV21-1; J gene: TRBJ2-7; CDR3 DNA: TGTGCCAGCCCAAGAGCCGTCTCCTACGAGCAGTACTTC; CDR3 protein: CASPRAVSYEQYF
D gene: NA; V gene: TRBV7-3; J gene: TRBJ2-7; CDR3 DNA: TGTGCCAGCTCATCGGGCAGAGGGTACGAGCAGTACTTC; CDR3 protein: CASSSGRGYEQYF
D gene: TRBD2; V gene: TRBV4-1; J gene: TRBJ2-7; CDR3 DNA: TGCGCCAGCAGCCAAGTAGGACTAGCGGGGGGTAACGAGCAGTACTTC; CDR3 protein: CASSQVGLAGGNEQYF
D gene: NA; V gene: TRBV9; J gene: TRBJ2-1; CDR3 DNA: TGTGCCAGCAGCGGAGTTTTGGACAATGAGCAGTTCTTC; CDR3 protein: CASSGVLDNEQFF
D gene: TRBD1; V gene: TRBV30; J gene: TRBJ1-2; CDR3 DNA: TGTGCCTGGAGCCTGGACAGGGGACCCAACTATGGCTACACCTTC; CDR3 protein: CAWSLDRGPNYGYTF
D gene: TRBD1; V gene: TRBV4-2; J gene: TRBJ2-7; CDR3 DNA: TGTGCCAGCAGCCAAGCCCGCGGAACAGGGGCCTACGAGCAGTACTTC; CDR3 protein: CASSQARGTGAYEQYF
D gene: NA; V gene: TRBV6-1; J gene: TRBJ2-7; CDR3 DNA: TGTGCCAGCAGCGGAGTCTGGACAGCCAGGGACGAGCAGTACTTC; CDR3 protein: CASSGVWTARDEQYF
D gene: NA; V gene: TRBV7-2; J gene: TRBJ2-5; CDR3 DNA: TGTGCCAGCAGCTCCCGGGACTGGGGAAGAATATGGGGACAAGAGACCCAGTACTTC; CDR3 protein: CASSSRDWGRIWGQETQYF
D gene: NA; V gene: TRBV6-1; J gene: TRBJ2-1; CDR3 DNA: TGTGCCAGCAGTGAAGTTCCCGGGGAGAGTAGTGAGCAGTTCTTC; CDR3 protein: CASSEVPGESSEQFF
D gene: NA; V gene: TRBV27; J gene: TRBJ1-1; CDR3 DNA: TGTGCCAGCAGTCCAATGGGGGGGCTGAACACTGAAGCTTTCTTT; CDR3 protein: CASSPMGGLNTEAFF
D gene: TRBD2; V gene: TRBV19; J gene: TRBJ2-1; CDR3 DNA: TGTGCCAGTAGTCTAGCGGGGGGGCCGGATGAGCAGTTCTTC; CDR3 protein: CASSLAGGPDEQFF
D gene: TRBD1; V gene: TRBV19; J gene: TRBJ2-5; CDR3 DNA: TGTGCCAGTAGGGGACAGTACCAAGAGACCCAGTACTTC; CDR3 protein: CASRGQYQETQYF
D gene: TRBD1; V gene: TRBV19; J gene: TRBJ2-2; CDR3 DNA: TGTGCCAGCAACGACAGGGCGAACACCGGGGAGCTGTTTTTT; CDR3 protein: CASNDRANTGELFF
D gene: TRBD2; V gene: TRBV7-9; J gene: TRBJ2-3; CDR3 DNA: TGTGCCAGCAGCAGAGGGGGGACTAGCGGGAGTATGGGCACAGATACGCAGTATTTT; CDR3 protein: CASSRGGTSGSMGTDTQYF
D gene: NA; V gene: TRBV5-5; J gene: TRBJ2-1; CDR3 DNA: TGTGCCAGCAGCTTGGAGGCAGGGAGGTGGAATGAGCAGTTCTTC; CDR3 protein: CASSLEAGRWNEQFF
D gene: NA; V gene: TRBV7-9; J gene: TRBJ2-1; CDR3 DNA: TGTGCCAGCAGCACCTCCTGGGACTTGAGGGAGGATGAGCAGTTCTTC; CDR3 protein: CASSTSWDLREDEQFF
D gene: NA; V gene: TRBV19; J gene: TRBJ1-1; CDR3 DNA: TGTGCCAGTAGTTTGGCGGCCACTGAAGCTTTCTTT; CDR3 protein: CASSLAATEAFF
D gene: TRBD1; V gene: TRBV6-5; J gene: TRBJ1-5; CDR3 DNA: TGTGCCAGCAGCATAACAGGGGGATCAAGGCCCCAGCATTTT; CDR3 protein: CASSITGGSRPQHF
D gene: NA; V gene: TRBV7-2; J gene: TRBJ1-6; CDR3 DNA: TGTGCCAGCAGCTTAGAGGGTCAGGGGATCTATAATTCACCCCTCCACTTT; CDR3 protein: CASSLEGQGIYNSPLHF
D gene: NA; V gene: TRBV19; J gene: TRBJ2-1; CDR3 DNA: TGTGCCAGTAGTATTAGCAGCTATGAGGAGCAGTTCTTC; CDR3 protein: CASSISSYEEQFF
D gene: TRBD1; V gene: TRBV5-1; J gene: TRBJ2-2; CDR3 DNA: TGCGCCAGCAGCCGGACCGGGACAGGGCACACCGGGGAGCTGTTTTTT; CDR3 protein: CASSRTGTGHTGELFF
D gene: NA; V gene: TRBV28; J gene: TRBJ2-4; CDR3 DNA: TGTGCCAGCAGTTTGGGGGGGCACAAAAACATTCAGTACTTC; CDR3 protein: CASSLGGHKNIQYF
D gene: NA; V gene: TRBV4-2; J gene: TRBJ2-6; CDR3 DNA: TGTGCCAGCAGCCAAGACTCCTCCTCTGGGGCCAACGTCCTGACTTTC; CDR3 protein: CASSQDSSSGANVLTF
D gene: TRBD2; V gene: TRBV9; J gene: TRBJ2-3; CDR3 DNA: TGTGCCAGCAGCCCCCTAGCGGGAGGACCAGATACGCAGTATTTT; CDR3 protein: CASSPLAGGPDTQYF
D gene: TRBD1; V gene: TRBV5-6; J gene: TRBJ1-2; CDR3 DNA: TGTGCCAGCAGCCCAACATCGACAGGGTTAGGAGGCTACACCTTC; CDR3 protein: CASSPTSTGLGGYTF
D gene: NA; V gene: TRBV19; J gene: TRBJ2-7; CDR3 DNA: TGTGCCAGTAGCTCCCCCGGGATCAACTACGAGCAGTACTTC; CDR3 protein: CASSSPGINYEQYF